The present entry profiles one T cell receptor beta chain with its context. Antigen: not known. Primers included in the PCR were 60 Vbeta and 13 Jbeta primers. The assay was immunoSEQ multiplex PCR, and TCRdb's table has in-frame clones only and misses some. The sample has some 170,000 clones, roughly three quarters seen once. Trimming took off 5 bases at V and 0 bases at J, with 10 bases between the two ends. This CDR3 comprises 14 residues. Per the germline V gene, CDR1 is MDHEN and CDR2 is SYDVKM. This sample is part of a study of cytomegalovirus exposure and HLA in healthy donors. Study-level points and caveats: A list of approximately 150 TCR beta chains associated with cytomegalovirus was given. Later, an analysis showed that TCR beta chains associated with HLA were more clonally expanded than others that were equally common.

The rearrangement links TRBV28 to TRBJ1-1; TRBD1 is a possible D gene (6 bases). The clonotype comes from a man aged 60-69 years in good health and CMV-seronegative. The material sequenced was PBMCs. The CDR3 region has the DNA TGTGCCAGCAGTCTCAACAGGGTGAACACTGAAGCTTTCTTT. Translation gives CASSLNRVNTEAFF.